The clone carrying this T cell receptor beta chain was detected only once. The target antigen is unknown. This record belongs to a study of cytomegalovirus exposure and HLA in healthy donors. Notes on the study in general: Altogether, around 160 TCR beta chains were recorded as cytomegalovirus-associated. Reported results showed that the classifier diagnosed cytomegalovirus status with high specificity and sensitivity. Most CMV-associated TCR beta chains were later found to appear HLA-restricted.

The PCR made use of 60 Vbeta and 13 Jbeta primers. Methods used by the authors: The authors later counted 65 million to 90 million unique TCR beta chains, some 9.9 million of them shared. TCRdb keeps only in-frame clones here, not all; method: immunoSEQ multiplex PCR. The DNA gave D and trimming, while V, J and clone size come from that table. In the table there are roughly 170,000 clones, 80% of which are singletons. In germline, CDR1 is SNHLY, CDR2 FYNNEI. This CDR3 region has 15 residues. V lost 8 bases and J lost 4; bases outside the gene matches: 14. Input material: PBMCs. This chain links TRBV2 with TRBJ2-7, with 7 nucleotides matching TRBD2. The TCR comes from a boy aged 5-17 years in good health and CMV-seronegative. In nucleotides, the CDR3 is TGTGCCAGCTTAACGGGAGGACAAGGGGTTTACGAGCAGTACTTC. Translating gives CASLTGGQGVYEQYF. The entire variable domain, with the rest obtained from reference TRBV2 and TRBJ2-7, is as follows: EPEVTQTPSHQVTQMGQEVILRCVPISNHLYFYWYRQILGQKVEFLVSFYNNEISEKSEIFDDQFSVERPDGSNFTLKIRSTKLEDSAMYFCASLTGGQGVYEQYFGPGTRLTVT.